The rows below give T cell receptor beta chains drawn from one sample of a study of T-cell reconstitution after alpha-beta-depleted transplantation in children. TCRdb reanalysed the PCR reads using MiXCR and keeps one entry per CDR3 protein. The sample yields more than 450,000 distinct CDR3 sequences, 15% to 20% seen once. The sequences come from PBMCs from the stem cell graft donor, collected from the stem cell graft. The origin of the receptors is a human donor who donated a stem cell graft to a child with acute lymphoblastic leukemia. The CDR3 runs from the conserved cysteine through the conserved F or W. The D gene is left open where the match is weak. A clone size is listed for some rows: how often the clone was seen (once, few, many), or a class if it is expanded.

J gene: TRBJ2-3
V gene: TRBV20-1
D gene: TRBD2
clone size: -
CDR3 DNA: TGCAGTGCTAAGACGGGAGGGTTCACAGATACGCAGTATTTT
CDR3 protein: CSAKTGGFTDTQYF

J gene: TRBJ2-7
V gene: TRBV21-1
D gene: -
clone size: -
CDR3 DNA: TGTGCCAGCAGCAAAAGGTTAACAACATTTCCTGGGTACGGCGAGCAGTACTTC
CDR3 protein: CASSKRLTTFPGYGEQYF

J gene: TRBJ2-5
V gene: TRBV12-3/TRBV12-4
D gene: -
clone size: many
CDR3 DNA: TGTGCCAGCAGTAGCCTCCGGGGGACCCAGTACTTC
CDR3 protein: CASSSLRGTQYF

J gene: TRBJ1-3
V gene: TRBV12-3/TRBV12-4
D gene: -
clone size: few
CDR3 DNA: TGTGCCAGCACTACAGGGTCTGGAAACACCATATATTTT
CDR3 protein: CASTTGSGNTIYF

J gene: TRBJ2-1
V gene: TRBV5-1
D gene: TRBD2
clone size: -
CDR3 DNA: TGCGCCAGCAGCGCCGGGACTAGCTATCGGAATGAGCAGTTCTTC
CDR3 protein: CASSAGTSYRNEQFF

J gene: TRBJ2-7
V gene: TRBV5-1
D gene: -
clone size: -
CDR3 DNA: TGCGCCAGCAGCTTTAAGGGACCCTACGAGCAGTACTTC
CDR3 protein: CASSFKGPYEQYF

J gene: TRBJ1-2
V gene: TRBV6-5
D gene: -
clone size: -
CDR3 DNA: TGTGCCAGCGGAGGGGGGCAAAGGGGCTACACCTTC
CDR3 protein: CASGGGQRGYTF

J gene: TRBJ2-1
V gene: TRBV5-1
D gene: TRBD2
clone size: -
CDR3 DNA: TGCGCCAGCAGCTTGTCTCGGACTAGCGGGAGTGATAAGGTCTACAATGAGCAGTTCTTC
CDR3 protein: CASSLSRTSGSDKVYNEQFF

J gene: TRBJ2-7
V gene: TRBV7-9
D gene: -
clone size: -
CDR3 DNA: TGTGCCAGCAGCTTAGCAGTAGGGCAGATCTACGAGCAGTACTTC
CDR3 protein: CASSLAVGQIYEQYF

J gene: TRBJ1-6
V gene: TRBV20-1
D gene: -
clone size: -
CDR3 DNA: TGCAGTGCTAGGGCGAGCGGCATCAATTCACCCCTCCACTTT
CDR3 protein: CSARASGINSPLHF

J gene: TRBJ2-1
V gene: TRBV27
D gene: TRBD1
clone size: -
CDR3 DNA: TGTGCCAGCCCACCCAATAACAGGGGTCTGGGGAATGAGCAGTTCTTC
CDR3 protein: CASPPNNRGLGNEQFF

J gene: TRBJ2-2
V gene: TRBV12-3/TRBV12-4
D gene: -
clone size: few
CDR3 DNA: TGTGCCAGCAAACCGGGCCAGGGGAACACCGGGGAGCTGTTTTTT
CDR3 protein: CASKPGQGNTGELFF

J gene: TRBJ2-1
V gene: TRBV20-1
D gene: TRBD2
clone size: -
CDR3 DNA: TGCAGTGCTAGCCTTTCAGCGGGAGTAATCGATGGAGGCGATGAGCAGTTCTTC
CDR3 protein: CSASLSAGVIDGGDEQFF

J gene: TRBJ2-7
V gene: TRBV3-1
D gene: -
clone size: -
CDR3 DNA: TGTGCCACCAGCCAAGCTGGAGGTAGCGGAACCTACGAGCAGTACTTC
CDR3 protein: CATSQAGGSGTYEQYF

J gene: TRBJ1-3
V gene: TRBV12-3/TRBV12-4
D gene: -
clone size: few
CDR3 DNA: TGTGCCAGCAGTTTTACCGGCTCCGGAAACACCATATATTTT
CDR3 protein: CASSFTGSGNTIYF

J gene: TRBJ2-5
V gene: TRBV5-1
D gene: -
clone size: -
CDR3 DNA: TGCGCCAGCAGCTTTCTTAGTCGAGAGACCCAGTACTTC
CDR3 protein: CASSFLSRETQYF

J gene: TRBJ2-3
V gene: TRBV7-3
D gene: TRBD2
clone size: -
CDR3 DNA: TGTGCCAGCAGCGTACGGACACATGTTAGCGGGATGTGGGTATCGGGCACAGATACGCAGTATTTT
CDR3 protein: CASSVRTHVSGMWVSGTDTQYF

J gene: TRBJ2-1
V gene: TRBV6-5
D gene: TRBD2
clone size: -
CDR3 DNA: TGTGCCAGCAGTTACGGCCTAGCGGGAGTAGATGAGCAGTTCTTC
CDR3 protein: CASSYGLAGVDEQFF

J gene: TRBJ2-7
V gene: TRBV3-1
D gene: -
clone size: -
CDR3 DNA: TGTGCCAGCAGCCCCACTGGCGGTTCAACCTACGAGCAGTACTTC
CDR3 protein: CASSPTGGSTYEQYF

J gene: TRBJ2-1
V gene: TRBV5-1
D gene: -
clone size: -
CDR3 DNA: TGCGCCAGCAGCTTGGACGGGAGTCGTAATGAGCAGTTCTTC
CDR3 protein: CASSLDGSRNEQFF

J gene: TRBJ1-1
V gene: TRBV9
D gene: -
clone size: many
CDR3 DNA: TGTGCCAGCAGCCCGAACAGGGACACTGAAGCTTTCTTT
CDR3 protein: CASSPNRDTEAFF

J gene: TRBJ2-1
V gene: TRBV3-1
D gene: TRBD2
clone size: few
CDR3 DNA: TGTGCCAGCAGCTCCGGGGGGGTTTGGTCCTACAATGAGCAGTTCTTC
CDR3 protein: CASSSGGVWSYNEQFF

J gene: TRBJ2-2
V gene: TRBV3-1
D gene: -
clone size: -
CDR3 DNA: TGTGCCAGCACCCTTGGGAGAGGCCGGCCCGGGGAGCTGTTTTTT
CDR3 protein: CASTLGRGRPGELFF

J gene: TRBJ2-2
V gene: TRBV10-3
D gene: -
clone size: many
CDR3 DNA: TGTGCCATCAATTCGCTCGGAACCGGGGAGCTGTTTTTT
CDR3 protein: CAINSLGTGELFF

J gene: TRBJ1-6
V gene: TRBV4-1
D gene: -
clone size: few
CDR3 DNA: TGCGCCAGCAGCCAAGTAGCGAGGCCAGGCATCCACTTT
CDR3 protein: CASSQVARPGIHF

J gene: TRBJ2-5
V gene: TRBV7-9
D gene: -
clone size: many
CDR3 DNA: TGTGCCAGCAGCTTATTGGACAGTGACCAAGAGACCCAGTACTTC
CDR3 protein: CASSLLDSDQETQYF

J gene: TRBJ2-3
V gene: TRBV4-2
D gene: TRBD2
clone size: few
CDR3 DNA: TGTGCCAGCAGCCAAGTATGGGCTAGCGGGAGGAACACAGATACGCAGTATTTT
CDR3 protein: CASSQVWASGRNTDTQYF

J gene: TRBJ2-1
V gene: TRBV5-1
D gene: -
clone size: few
CDR3 DNA: TGCGCCAGCAGCTTGCCAAAGGCGGACTATCCTGGCGATGAGCAGTTCTTC
CDR3 protein: CASSLPKADYPGDEQFF

J gene: TRBJ2-1
V gene: TRBV5-1
D gene: TRBD2
clone size: -
CDR3 DNA: TGCGCCAGCAGCTTGGGACTAGCGCGGTCTTGGCACAATGAGCAGTTCTTC
CDR3 protein: CASSLGLARSWHNEQFF

J gene: TRBJ1-2
V gene: TRBV5-6
D gene: -
clone size: -
CDR3 DNA: TGTGCCAGCAGCATTACCGGGACGAGAGGCTACACCTTC
CDR3 protein: CASSITGTRGYTF

J gene: TRBJ2-5
V gene: TRBV29-1
D gene: -
clone size: -
CDR3 DNA: TGCAGCGTTGCGGGTCTAGCAAGAGAGACCCAGTACTTC
CDR3 protein: CSVAGLARETQYF

J gene: TRBJ2-7
V gene: TRBV10-1
D gene: -
clone size: -
CDR3 DNA: TGCGCCAGCAGTGATGAGTTCGGCGAGCAGTACTTC
CDR3 protein: CASSDEFGEQYF

J gene: TRBJ2-7
V gene: TRBV20-1
D gene: TRBD1
clone size: -
CDR3 DNA: TGCAGTGTCCGAAGGACAGGAGGAAGGGAGCAGTACTTC
CDR3 protein: CSVRRTGGREQYF

J gene: TRBJ1-6
V gene: TRBV6-1
D gene: TRBD1
clone size: few
CDR3 DNA: TGTGCCAGCAGTGCAGCGGGACAGGGGCTCCTTCCTAATAATTCACCCCTCCACTTT
CDR3 protein: CASSAAGQGLLPNNSPLHF

J gene: TRBJ2-3
V gene: TRBV29-1
D gene: -
clone size: -
CDR3 DNA: TGCAGCTCACGGTGGGCTGATACGCAGTATTTT
CDR3 protein: CSSRWADTQYF

J gene: TRBJ1-2
V gene: TRBV29-1
D gene: -
clone size: few
CDR3 DNA: TGCAGCGTCAATACAGGGTTGGGGAACTATGGCTACACCTTC
CDR3 protein: CSVNTGLGNYGYTF

J gene: TRBJ2-7
V gene: TRBV5-1
D gene: TRBD1
clone size: few
CDR3 DNA: TGCGCCAGCAGCTTGAGGGGACAGGAGTACGAGCAGTACTTC
CDR3 protein: CASSLRGQEYEQYF

J gene: TRBJ2-1
V gene: TRBV30
D gene: TRBD2
clone size: -
CDR3 DNA: TGTGCCTGGAGTGTACAAGGGCTAGCGGGAGCACGGCAGTTCTTC
CDR3 protein: CAWSVQGLAGARQFF

J gene: TRBJ2-7
V gene: TRBV27
D gene: TRBD1
clone size: few
CDR3 DNA: TGTGCCAGCAGTTTGTTGTCACAGGGGTTTGCCGAGCAGTACTTC
CDR3 protein: CASSLLSQGFAEQYF

J gene: TRBJ2-3
V gene: TRBV5-1
D gene: -
clone size: many
CDR3 DNA: TGCGCCAGCAGCTTGGCCCAGGTCACAGATACGCAGTATTTT
CDR3 protein: CASSLAQVTDTQYF